What follows describes a single TCR beta chain. This clonotype has ten or more counts. This clone's antigen is unknown. Per-base quality was not reported, and no clone a single base away is much larger than it. The data originate from a study of T cells in Graves' hyperthyroidism and ophthalmopathy (dated by TCRdb to between 2017 and 2020). Regarding the study in general: Peripheral blood was sampled at the time of initial diagnosis, prior to any treatment. TCR V-J signatures able to tell the groups apart were searched for in a discovery cohort of 95 to 100 patients, of whom fewer than 45 had Graves' ophthalmopathy and more than 55 had stable Graves' hyperthyroidism. Prospective prediction of ophthalmopathy was tested in an independent validation cohort consisting of 18 hyperthyroidism patients and over 15 patients who later progressed to ophthalmopathy. The 90 to 100 discovery patients were randomly split 7:3 into training and test sets. In addition, the study compared T-cell repertoires in thyroid tissue and in blood from roughly six Graves' hyperthyroidism patients. Once sampling was done, hyperthyroidism patients were given methimazole at a starting dose of 30 mg daily, whereas ophthalmopathy patients were given high-dose intravenous methylprednisolone. The paper reports TCR Vbeta CDR3 sequencing of roughly 140 peripheral blood samples: fewer than 50 ophthalmopathy, roughly 74 hyperthyroidism and 17 progressor patients. Study-wide findings and limitations: Most expanded thyroid clonotypes (frequency above 0.001) were also found in blood, which suggests that blood repertoires may mirror thyroid immune responses. No statistical method was used to set the sample size in advance, and investigators knew the group allocation. A model built on a 13 V-J signature distinguished ophthalmopathy from stable hyperthyroidism, reaching roughly 88% sensitivity and around 82% specificity in cross-validation and 80%/75% in testing. In validation, the model predicted progression to ophthalmopathy a median of 6.5 months before onset, with about 71% sensitivity and roughly 72% specificity.

Ophthalmopathy patients had moderately to severely active disease, with a Clinical Activity Score of 3 or more, a NOSPECS grade of 4 or more, and a disease duration of less than 3 months. Exclusion was applied to patients with uncontrolled infections, other autoimmune diseases, pregnancy or lactation. Diagnoses were established on the basis of clinical symptoms, serum thyroxine and TRAb, thyroid ultrasound, and orbital computed tomography. PBMCs were separated from 10 ml of fresh peripheral blood using Ficoll-Paque density gradient centrifugation. Trizol reagent was used to extract total RNA, and RNA quality was then checked on an Agilent 2100 Bioanalyzer. The TCR beta CDR3 regions were amplified from RNA transcripts. The first round of RT-PCR for the TCR CDR3 was performed with the HTBI primer set and the Qiagen OneStep RT-PCR kit. The libraries were constructed in a second round of multiplex PCR and then size-selected and purified. The libraries were sequenced on an Illumina HiSeq2000 using paired-end 100 bp reads. The authors' analysis ran thus. SOAPnuke was used to process the raw data, removing reads that contained adapters or uncalled bases, had a mean Phred below 15, or lacked an exact match to the constant primer or identifier. High-quality paired reads were merged using COPE v1.2.5, and each unique nucleotide sequence was defined as a clonotype. Clonotypes were aligned to IMGT TRBV, TRBD and TRBJ reference segments using MiTCR v1.1. The analysis included only V-J combinations with a frequency above 0.0001, which together covered 99% to 99.2% of the repertoires. A TCS score was defined as the ratio between F50 (clonal expansion) and ExV (chaos), using BLOSUM62-based TCRdist between CDR3 peptides within each V-J. Welch's t-statistics and random forest reduced roughly 530 V-J features to 13, which were used in a naive Bayes classifier (R e1071). Using fastp at Q25 and MiXCR, TCRdb reprocessed the public reads and kept productive beta chains. Identical CDR3 protein sequences are pooled into one entry, listed with their most common genes and DNA. TCRdb, not the original authors, processed these V and J calls. Here the sample has under 600,000 distinct CDR3 sequences; about a sixth occur a single time. Jointly, the top ten make up around 3.5% of the sample.

From the germline V gene, CDR1 is SGHRS and CDR2 is YFSETQ. A distance of 19 bases separates the germline ends of V and J, which lose 4 bases and 6 bases respectively. The CDR3 runs 16 residues from the cysteine to the phenylalanine. CDR3 DNA is the only sequence kept; it has 48 bases, read in frame from the first base. The chain uses TRBV5-1 and TRBJ2-2; the D gene is perhaps TRBD1, on 6 matching bases. This receptor was identified in a middle-aged woman with Graves' ophthalmopathy. Sequenced: blood. This receptor carries the CDR3 CASSPPGAGVAGELFF. The DNA sequence follows: TGCGCCAGCAGCCCCCCTGGGGCAGGGGTGGCCGGGGAGCTGTTTTTT.